This T cell receptor beta chain was identified during a study of cytomegalovirus exposure and HLA in healthy donors (dated by TCRdb to 2016 to 2017). Study-level background: An earlier analysis of approximately 600 of the donors reported roughly 300 Gb of sequence data and 100 million to 140 million unique TCR beta sequences from 190 million or so T cells. Roughly 300 gigabases of sequencing data and 91 million or so unique TCR sequences made up an early release that covered approximately 650 HLA-typed donors. Of the 350 to 450 genotyped donors, approximately 81% were placed in the genetic ancestry cluster associated with self-reported Caucasian donors. The aim of the study was to test whether cataloging public T cell receptors could identify signatures of past pathogen exposure. Using immunosequencing, the study profiled T cell repertoires from roughly 650 subjects and related those repertoires to cytomegalovirus serostatus. A separate validation cohort of 100 to 150 different subjects was used in addition to the approximately 610-subject first cohort. To predict cytomegalovirus infection status, the study brought together high-throughput TCR immunosequencing, statistical association of individual TCRs with disease status, and machine learning. In a later analysis, previously published TCR beta repertoires from 500 to 750 donors were re-analyzed and high-resolution HLA genotyping was added so that TCR occurrence patterns could be studied. In the later analysis, no new phenotypic data were used to find candidate immune exposures; instead, reliance was placed on TCR beta sequences and their occurrence across donors. In an earlier analysis of roughly 580 of the donors, high-throughput TCR beta sequencing was used to judge whether each TCR beta V gene segment behaved as functional or pseudogenic. Donor age, sex, ethnicity and CMV serostatus were compiled alongside the repertoire data. A later genetic analysis used genome-wide SNP genotypes for about 55% of the 666 donors, treating that subset as a discovery cohort. Every repertoire in the discovery cohort had been generated on one and the same sequencing platform. HLA typing included class I and class II loci at four-digit resolution. The number of typed donors differed by locus: 629-630 for A, B, C, DRB1 and DQB1; 522 for DQA1; 606 for DPA1; and around 490 for DPB1. Four to six DR-DQ haplotypes were handled as single units for association and clustering, since linkage in the cohort was strong. Among 350 to 400 genotyped donors of the cohort, an average of around 240,000 unique TCR beta nucleotide sequences were sequenced per donor, about a sixth of them non-productive.

Notes on this clone: No antigen is known for it.

The method was the immunoSEQ multiplex PCR assay. For the multiplex PCR, a mixture combining 60 forward primers for TCR Vbeta segments and 13 reverse primers for TCR Jbeta segments was used. A multiplex PCR assay on genomic DNA amplified the CDR3 region of rearranged TCR beta genes. The Illumina HiSeq System was used to sequence the amplified TCR beta libraries as 87-base-pair reads. Under the source paper's analysis protocol: A later analysis tallied roughly 78 million unique TCR beta chains across the 550 to 850 repertoires, and about 10 million of those chains were shared by two or more donors. A nearest-neighbor algorithm error-corrected the raw reads and collapsed the reads into unique sequences, merging closely related sequences to remove PCR and sequencing errors. Alignment of CDR3 sequences to IMGT reference sequences was used to assign V, D and J gene segments. For a sequence to be retained, a match of at least six nucleotides was required to both a V gene segment and a J gene segment. Rearrangements were classified as productive when the CDR3 lacked stop codons and remained in frame with V and J, and all other rearrangements were classified as non-productive. Following IMGT convention, CDR3 was defined as the stretch from the second conserved V-encoded cysteine to the conserved J-encoded phenylalanine. The earlier analysis of about 570 of the donors excluded any sequence lacking an unambiguous match to a single V gene segment. In an earlier analysis of approximately 590 of the donors, a V segment was called functional when productive rearrangements were above 56.7%, and segregating when the standard deviation between donors exceeded 5%. A statistical classification framework was built to diagnose cytomegalovirus status from the catalog of TCR beta chain sequences. A later analysis assigned V and J genes by comparing TCR nucleotide sequences with IMGT/GENE-DB human TR gene sequences. Using the TCRdist pipeline, a later analysis assigned CDR3 sequences along with most-parsimonious VDJ recombination scenarios. In a later analysis, each TCR beta chain was defined by its CDR3 amino acid sequence together with its V-gene family, and reads lacking a unique V-gene family were excluded. In a later analysis, 500 to 650 highly shared, low-generation-probability nucleotide sequences were removed to address suspected cross-contamination and a sequencing artifact. For each public chain, a later analysis derived a clonal expansion index from normalized ranks of inferred template counts within each repertoire. In a later analysis, generation probabilities were computed using a VDJ recombination model fitted to out-of-frame rearrangements, and the results were checked against IGoR. Hypergeometric tests were used in a later analysis to score TCR-TCR, TCR-HLA and TCR-CMV co-occurrence, with a repertoire-size bias correction applied to the TCR pairs. A later analysis estimated false discovery rates by permuting HLA or CMV assignments 20 times. In a later analysis, co-occurring TCRs were grouped with DBSCAN, and TCRdist sequence similarity was added when clustering was performed within HLA-allele-positive subsets. Co-occurrence clustering excluded repertoires with fewer than 30,000 or more than 120,000 public chains, plus five with anomalous nucleotide sharing. TCRdb re-hosts the immuneACCESS table, in-frame sequences only. Its copies lack some clones; in the studies checked, an unresolved V gene accounts for under half of them, and the cause for the rest is not known. V, J and clone size reflect that table, while D and trimming were determined from the DNA. This sample's listing comprises about 200,000 clones. The ten top clones hold around 0.74% of the sample.

A distance of 6 bases separates the germline ends of V and J, which lose 4 bases and 5 bases respectively. Counted from cysteine to phenylalanine, this CDR3 has 13 amino acids. The entry retains the CDR3 DNA only, 39 bases that are in frame from base 1. According to the germline V gene, CDR1 reads SNHLY and CDR2 reads FYNNEI. The cohort comprised approximately 700 healthy bone marrow donors. At the time of sampling, every cohort member was nominally healthy, though immune exposures that went unrecorded were likely present. The donor was CMV seronegative and belonged to the group of 352 seronegative cohort members. A peripheral blood sample was provided by each donor, and peripheral blood mononuclear cells were used for TCR beta sequencing. The Qiagen DNeasy Blood Extraction Kit was used to extract genomic DNA from the blood cell samples. The paper as a whole reports these results and caveats: The classifier was reported to diagnose cytomegalovirus status with high specificity and sensitivity in both the original and validation cohorts. It was suggested by the authors that the approach could potentially be generalized to other disease states and immunological phenotypes. A later analysis associated 15,000 to 20,000 TCR beta sequences with specific HLA alleles at a false discovery rate of 0.05. Because some donors lacked HLA typing at each locus, the association tests relied only on the typed subset. Correlated functional status among segregating V segments might reflect linkage disequilibrium, but an unknown experimental factor could not be ruled out. An earlier analysis of around 540 of the donors showed that most TCR beta V segments appeared in productive rearrangements either about 87% or about 30% of the time, which broadly matched IMGT annotations. Most CMV-associated TCR beta chains appeared to be HLA-restricted in a later analysis, and the HLA associations seemed to be driven largely by CMV exposure. Because the 87-base-pair reads could not distinguish some IMGT-functional V segments, including TRBV6-2 and TRBV6-3, those segments were excluded. While some public TCRs were present in many individuals, most TCR sequences turned up only very rarely across donors. A cluster of highly shared sequence variants was judged likely to be a technical artifact of the sequencing pipeline. Presence/absence analyses assumed roughly uniform sequencing depth across donors, an assumption that may not hold. Assigning TCR associations to individual alleles was difficult when HLA alleles, especially DR and DQ, strongly co-occurred. The earlier analysis of approximately 540 of the donors excluded 15 to 20 rarely observed V segments, including chromosome 9 orphons, because counts were too low. A total of fewer than 200 TCR beta chains were listed by the study as associated with cytomegalovirus. According to a later analysis, TCR association rates differed among HLA loci, with DRB1 alleles showing the most associated TCRs and HLA-C alleles showing the fewest. A later genetic analysis associated a missense DCLRE1C variant with V-gene and J-gene trimming of TCR beta chains, and an independent cohort replicated the association. Only TCR beta chains were sequenced in this cohort, and the absence of alpha or paired-chain data limited detectable features. Compared with equally common non-associated chains, HLA-associated TCR beta chains in a later analysis were more clonally expanded and had lower generation probabilities. In vitro tests confirmed that a few of the cytomegalovirus-associated TCR beta chains recognize cytomegalovirus antigens. A further reported finding was that TCR beta sequences accurately predicted the HLA-A and HLA-B alleles for most subjects in the first cohort. Immune exposure information for the cohort was limited to CMV serostatus. Compared with the 666-donor mean, donors in an Asian-associated ancestry cluster had fewer N-insertions in productive TCRs, according to a later genetic analysis. A later analysis reported that several top co-occurrence clusters appeared linked to parvovirus B19, influenza, CMV and Epstein-Barr virus.

The sequenced sample was PBMCs. This TCR came from a boy between 10 and 17 years old in good health and CMV-seronegative. Rearrangement joined TRBV2 to TRBJ1-6, with no D gene named confidently. The base sequence is TGTGCCAGCAGTGCGAGAAATAATTCACCCCTCCACTTT. Its translation is CASSARNNSPLHF. The CDR3 plus the reference TRBV2 and TRBJ1-6 genes for the other parts give the full variable domain: EPEVTQTPSHQVTQMGQEVILRCVPISNHLYFYWYRQILGQKVEFLVSFYNNEISEKSEIFDDQFSVERPDGSNFTLKIRSTKLEDSAMYFCASSARNNSPLHFGNGTRLTVT.